This T cell receptor beta chain was obtained from a study of glioma-infiltrating T cells after dendritic cell vaccination. The CDR3 consists of 15 residues. V was clipped by 0 bases and J by 1 base, with 11 bases between them. The germline gives CDR1 SGHDT, CDR2 YYEEEE. Produced via immunoSEQ multiplex PCR; TCRdb's table is partial and in-frame only. This sample carries tens of thousands of clones, approximately 81% of them seen once, and the ten largest clones take about 3.2%. The clonotype was recovered from a human donor with glioblastoma. The chain has TRBV5-6 and TRBJ2-7; tentative D call: TRBD1 (6 bases). Sequencing was performed on blood, taken before dendritic cell vaccination. DNA of the CDR3: TGTGCCAGCAGCTTGGGCAGGGGCTCTTCCTACGAGCAGTACTTC. Translated: CASSLGRGSSYEQYF.